This T cell receptor beta chain is drawn from a study of cytomegalovirus exposure and HLA in healthy donors (dated by TCRdb to 2017 to 2019). Notes on the research overall: In an earlier analysis of 450 to 750 of the donors, 250 to 350 Gb of sequence data and 100 million or so unique TCR beta sequences from roughly 180 million T cells were reported. About 300 gigabases of sequencing data and 70 million to 85 million unique TCR sequences were included in an early release covering around 600 HLA-typed donors. Among the roughly 380 genotyped donors, roughly 80% belonged to the genetic ancestry cluster associated with self-reported Caucasian donors. The aim of the study was to test whether cataloging public T cell receptors could identify signatures of past pathogen exposure. The T cell repertoires of around 670 subjects were profiled by immunosequencing and related to cytomegalovirus serostatus. A separate validation cohort of roughly 120 different subjects was used in addition to the approximately 610-subject first cohort. To predict cytomegalovirus infection status, the study brought together high-throughput TCR immunosequencing, statistical association of individual TCRs with disease status, and machine learning. To study patterns of TCR occurrence, a later analysis re-analyzed previously published TCR beta repertoires from several hundred donors and added high-resolution HLA genotyping. The later analysis used no new phenotypic data to find candidate immune exposures, relying instead on TCR beta sequences and their occurrence across donors. To decide whether each TCR beta V gene segment behaved as functional or pseudogenic, an earlier analysis of 587 of the donors relied on high-throughput TCR beta sequencing. Alongside the repertoire data, information on donor age, sex, ethnicity and CMV serostatus was compiled. Genome-wide SNP genotypes for about 65% of the roughly 670 donors were used in a later genetic analysis, which treated that subset as a discovery cohort. Every discovery cohort repertoire had been produced on one sequencing platform. HLA typing covered class I and class II loci at four-digit resolution. The number of typed donors differed by locus: about 620-640 for A, B, C, DRB1 and DQB1; 500 to 550 for DQA1; 606 for DPA1; and 450 to 480 for DPB1. Several DR-DQ haplotypes were treated as single units for association and clustering because of strong linkage in the cohort. On average, roughly 200,000 unique TCR beta nucleotide sequences were sequenced per donor among a few hundred genotyped donors of the cohort, with roughly 18% of those sequences being non-productive.

With respect to this clone: There is no known antigen for this receptor. No base qualities exist here, and no much larger clone lies one base off it.

The library came from the immunoSEQ multiplex PCR assay. For the multiplex PCR, a mixture combining 60 forward primers for TCR Vbeta segments and 13 reverse primers for TCR Jbeta segments was used. The CDR3 region of rearranged TCR beta genes was amplified from genomic DNA by a multiplex PCR assay. Amplified TCR beta libraries were sequenced as 87-base-pair reads on the Illumina HiSeq System. The source study handled its data this way. A later analysis counted 75 million to 100 million unique TCR beta chains across the 690 or so repertoires, and some 11 million of these chains were shared by at least two donors. To remove PCR and sequencing errors, raw reads were error-corrected and collapsed into unique sequences using a nearest-neighbor algorithm that merged closely related sequences. V, D and J gene segments were assigned by aligning CDR3 sequences to IMGT reference sequences. For a sequence to be retained, a match of at least six nucleotides was required to both a V gene segment and a J gene segment. Rearrangements were called productive when the CDR3 lacked stop codons and stayed in frame with V and J; all others were non-productive. Following IMGT convention, CDR3 was defined as the stretch from the second conserved V-encoded cysteine to the conserved J-encoded phenylalanine. The earlier analysis of roughly 590 of the donors excluded sequences that lacked an unambiguous match to a single V gene segment. An earlier analysis of a few hundred of the donors classified V segments as functional when productive rearrangements were above 56.7% and as segregating when the standard deviation between donors was above 5%. A statistical classification framework was built for diagnosing cytomegalovirus status from the catalog of TCR beta chain sequences. In a later analysis, TCR nucleotide sequences were compared against IMGT/GENE-DB human TR gene sequences so that V and J genes could be assigned. Using the TCRdist pipeline, a later analysis assigned CDR3 sequences along with most-parsimonious VDJ recombination scenarios. In a later analysis, each TCR beta chain was defined by its CDR3 amino acid sequence together with its V-gene family, and reads lacking a unique V-gene family were excluded. To address suspected cross-contamination and a sequencing artifact, a later analysis removed over 500 highly shared, low-generation-probability nucleotide sequences. In a later analysis, a clonal expansion index was calculated for each public chain from normalized within-repertoire ranks of inferred template counts. A later analysis computed generation probabilities with a VDJ recombination model fitted to out-of-frame rearrangements, and checked the results against IGoR. In a later analysis, TCR-TCR, TCR-HLA and TCR-CMV co-occurrence was scored with hypergeometric tests, and a repertoire-size bias correction was applied to TCR pairs. False discovery rates were estimated in a later analysis by permuting HLA or CMV assignments 20 times. In a later analysis, co-occurring TCRs were grouped using DBSCAN, and TCRdist sequence similarity was added for clustering within HLA-allele-positive subsets. Repertoires with fewer than 30,000 or more than 120,000 public chains, plus five repertoires with anomalous nucleotide sharing, were excluded from co-occurrence clustering. The table was pulled from immuneACCESS by TCRdb, which kept in-frame rearrangements only. Such tables lose some clones; where checked, under half of the loss comes from unresolved V genes, and the rest has no known cause. The V and J calls and the clone size are those of that table, but D and trimming were determined from the DNA. In all, the sample holds fewer than 200,000 clones, and roughly 80% of those were seen once. Clones ranked in the top ten supply roughly 13% of the sample.

CDR1 and CDR2 were assigned from the germline V gene (reference sequence) as LNHDA and SQIVND. V has 1 base trimmed and J has 8 bases trimmed; junction bases matching no gene number 13. From its cysteine to its phenylalanine, the CDR3 spans 19 amino acids. Kept here is only the CDR3 DNA, which spans 57 bases and is read in frame from base 1. General conclusions and limits of the study: Broadly in line with IMGT annotations, most TCR beta V segments showed up in productive rearrangements about 87% or about 30% of the time in an earlier analysis of some 590 of the donors. Because the 87-base-pair reads could not distinguish some IMGT-functional V segments, including TRBV6-2 and TRBV6-3, those segments were excluded. The sequencing pipeline was judged likely to have produced a cluster of highly shared sequence variants as a technical artifact. Three of the identified cytomegalovirus-associated TCR beta chains were confirmed in vitro to be specific for cytomegalovirus antigens. The authors suggested that the approach could potentially be generalized to other disease states and immunological phenotypes. A further reported finding was that TCR beta sequences accurately predicted the HLA-A and HLA-B alleles for most subjects in the first cohort. A later genetic analysis reported fewer N-insertions in productive TCRs among donors in an Asian-associated ancestry cluster than the approximately 670-donor mean. Fewer than 20 rarely observed V segments, including chromosome 9 orphons, were excluded from the earlier analysis of 550 to 700 of the donors because counts were too low. Linkage disequilibrium might explain the correlated functional status among segregating V segments, but an unknown experimental factor could not be excluded. A total of 150 to 200 TCR beta chains were listed by the study as associated with cytomegalovirus. While some public TCRs were present in many individuals, most TCR sequences turned up only very rarely across donors. Most CMV-associated TCR beta chains appeared to be HLA-restricted in a later analysis, and the HLA associations seemed to be driven largely by CMV exposure. When HLA alleles, especially DR and DQ, strongly co-occurred, TCR associations were difficult to assign to individual alleles. In a later analysis, HLA-associated TCR beta chains were found to be more clonally expanded and to have lower generation probabilities than equally common non-associated chains. V-gene and J-gene trimming of TCR beta chains was associated with a missense DCLRE1C variant in a later genetic analysis, and the association was replicated in an independent cohort. Sequencing depth was assumed to be roughly uniform across donors in the presence/absence analyses, though that assumption may not hold. In a later analysis, over 15,000 TCR beta sequences were associated with specific HLA alleles at a false discovery rate of 0.05. Several of the top co-occurrence clusters appeared to be linked to parvovirus B19, influenza, CMV and Epstein-Barr virus, according to a later analysis. In a later analysis, TCR association rates were found to vary across HLA loci, with the most associated TCRs seen for DRB1 alleles and the fewest for HLA-C alleles. Because some donors lacked HLA typing at each locus, the association tests relied only on the typed subset. Only TCR beta chains were sequenced in this cohort, and the absence of alpha or paired-chain data limited detectable features. The only immune exposure information available for the cohort was CMV serostatus. Cytomegalovirus status was reported to be diagnosed by the classifier with high specificity and sensitivity in both the original and validation cohorts.

The cohort was made up of around 720 healthy bone marrow donors. At the time of sampling, every cohort member was nominally healthy, though immune exposures that went unrecorded were likely present. The donor tested CMV seronegative and was one of the 352 seronegative cohort members. Every donor gave a peripheral blood sample, and the peripheral blood mononuclear cells from that sample were used for TCR beta sequencing. Genomic DNA extraction from the blood cell samples was performed with the Qiagen DNeasy Blood Extraction Kit. The sample taken for sequencing was PBMCs. This sequence originates from a woman between 50 and 59 years old in good health and CMV-seronegative. Recombination connected TRBV19 to TRBJ2-2, with TRBD2 identical over 13 junction bases. Here the CDR3 is given as CASSIARTSGRAIRGELFF. The DNA sequence reads TGTGCCAGTAGTATAGCCCGAACTAGCGGGAGGGCCATTCGGGGGGAGCTGTTTTTT.